The rows below give T cell receptor beta chains drawn from one sample of a study of cytomegalovirus exposure and HLA in healthy donors. Measured with immunoSEQ multiplex PCR; TCRdb has only the in-frame clones, and not every one. Of roughly 130,000 clones in the sample, around 69% were seen once. The sequenced material came from PBMCs. These receptors were obtained from a human donor in good health. Both conserved end residues are part of each CDR3. The D gene is left open where the match is weak. Some rows have no size entry. The others give once, few or many, or a class for an expanded clone.

V gene	J gene	D gene	clone size	CDR3 protein	CDR3 DNA
TRBV7-9	TRBJ2-7	-	-	CSSSLGGSYEQYF	TGTTCCAGCAGCTTAGGAGGCAGCTACGAGCAGTACTTC
TRBV27	TRBJ1-2	TRBD1	-	CASSSFFGTAYGYTF	TGTGCCAGCAGTTCTTTCTTCGGGACAGCCTATGGCTACACCTTC
TRBV19	TRBJ2-1	TRBD2	-	CASSTIPGLAGGPFLNNEQFF	TGTGCCAGTAGTACGATCCCGGGACTAGCGGGAGGGCCCTTTCTAAACAATGAGCAGTTCTTC
TRBV9	TRBJ1-6	-	few	CASTLTPGNSPLHF	TGTGCCAGCACCCTAACGCCAGGGAACTCACCCCTCCACTTT
TRBV25-1	TRBJ1-1	-	-	CASSEYVWGRGAFF	TGTGCCAGCAGTGAATATGTCTGGGGGCGAGGAGCTTTCTTT
TRBV5-1	TRBJ2-5	TRBD2	-	CASSPRGGREETQYF	TGCGCCAGCAGCCCCCGGGGGGGGCGCGAAGAGACCCAGTACTTC
TRBV18	TRBJ1-3	TRBD1	-	CASSRDREGNTIYF	TGTGCCAGCTCACGGGACAGGGAAGGAAACACCATATATTTT
TRBV7-2	TRBJ2-1	-	few	CASSLGMGLNEQFF	TGTGCCAGCAGCTTGGGGATGGGGCTCAATGAGCAGTTCTTC
TRBV30	TRBJ2-3	TRBD2	-	CASNSGRAGTDTQYF	TGTGCCTCCAATAGCGGGAGGGCCGGCACAGATACGCAGTATTTT
TRBV5-4	TRBJ2-7	-	-	CASSLDLGLNYEQYF	TGTGCCAGCAGCTTGGATTTGGGACTCAACTACGAGCAGTACTTC
TRBV2	TRBJ1-1	-	-	CASSEASGFLSFINTEAFF	TGTGCCAGCAGTGAAGCCTCAGGGTTTCTTTCCTTCATAAACACTGAAGCTTTCTTT
TRBV2	TRBJ1-1	TRBD1	-	CASSERTGNTEAFF	TGTGCCAGCAGTGAGAGGACAGGGAACACTGAAGCTTTCTTT
TRBV7-9	TRBJ1-2	TRBD1	-	CASSNPPTGEGYTF	TGTGCCAGCAGCAACCCACCGACAGGGGAGGGCTACACCTTC
TRBV5-4	TRBJ2-5	TRBD2	-	CASSLMRGSQETQYF	TGTGCCAGCAGTTTAATGCGGGGGAGCCAAGAGACCCAGTACTTC
TRBV6-1	TRBJ2-7	-	few	CASSDYPVSGSYEQYF	TGTGCCAGCAGTGATTACCCTGTATCAGGGTCCTACGAGCAGTACTTC
TRBV9	TRBJ1-2	TRBD1	-	CASSVATGQGGGYTF	TGTGCCAGCAGCGTAGCTACAGGACAGGGAGGTGGCTACACCTTC
TRBV29-1	TRBJ2-1	TRBD1	few	CSVVTGVYNEQFF	TGCAGCGTTGTCACAGGGGTATACAATGAGCAGTTCTTC
TRBV18	TRBJ1-4	-	-	CASSPIAVTNEKLFF	TGTGCCAGCTCACCAATTGCGGTAACTAATGAAAAACTGTTTTTT
TRBV10-3	TRBJ2-1	TRBD2	-	CATKASGSNEQFF	TGTGCCACCAAGGCTAGCGGGAGTAATGAGCAGTTCTTC
TRBV9	TRBJ2-1	-	-	CASSVGGASYNEQFF	TGTGCCAGCAGCGTTGGGGGGGCCTCCTACAATGAGCAGTTCTTC
TRBV4-2	TRBJ1-2	TRBD1	once	CASSPVGDRGGNYGYTF	TGTGCCAGCAGCCCTGTGGGGGACAGGGGAGGTAACTATGGCTACACCTTC
TRBV5-4	TRBJ1-3	-	few	CASSLVPDSRSGNTIYF	TGTGCCAGCAGCTTGGTCCCCGACAGCCGCTCTGGAAACACCATATATTTT
TRBV19	TRBJ1-6	TRBD1	-	CASGQGQNSPLHF	TGTGCCAGCGGACAGGGGCAAAATTCACCCCTCCACTTT
TRBV7-3	TRBJ1-2	TRBD1	-	CASSLGAGGYDGYTF	TGTGCCAGCAGCTTAGGGGCAGGGGGCTATGATGGCTACACCTTC
TRBV29-1	TRBJ1-2	-	-	CSVELGSYGYTF	TGCAGCGTTGAACTGGGCAGCTATGGCTACACCTTC
TRBV25-1	TRBJ1-1	TRBD1	few	CASSEYQTGPGTEAFF	TGTGCCAGCAGTGAATATCAGACAGGGCCCGGCACTGAAGCTTTCTTT
TRBV28	TRBJ1-2	-	few	CASRTSGFFGYTF	TGTGCCAGCAGAACATCAGGGTTTTTTGGCTACACCTTC
TRBV5-5	TRBJ2-7	-	-	CASSLFLGGRESYEQYF	TGTGCCAGCAGCTTGTTCTTGGGGGGGCGCGAGTCCTACGAGCAGTACTTC
TRBV12-5	TRBJ2-6	-	-	CASARGPGSANVLTF	TGTGCTAGTGCCCGCGGCCCGGGGTCGGCCAACGTCCTGACTTTC
TRBV7-2	TRBJ2-5	TRBD2	-	CASSRDRGGETQYF	TGTGCCAGCAGCCGGGACCGCGGGGGGGAGACCCAGTACTTC
TRBV30	TRBJ1-2	-	-	CAWSPGGGGNYGYTF	TGTGCCTGGTCTCCGGGGGGAGGGGGTAACTATGGCTACACCTTC
TRBV2	TRBJ2-5	TRBD1	-	CASSLDRGKTQYF	TGTGCCAGCAGTCTGGACAGGGGTAAGACCCAGTACTTC
TRBV18	TRBJ2-1	-	-	CASSPNSEQFF	TGTGCCAGCTCACCTAATAGTGAGCAGTTCTTC
TRBV30	TRBJ1-6	-	-	CAWSYRRLGINSPLHF	TGTGCCTGGAGCTACAGGCGTCTGGGGATTAATTCACCCCTCCACTTT
TRBV11-2	TRBJ1-3	-	-	CASSLSRVFGSGNTIYF	TGTGCCAGCAGCTTGAGCAGGGTTTTTGGCTCTGGAAACACCATATATTTT
TRBV29-1	TRBJ1-1	TRBD1	few	CSVRDRGPKGEAFF	TGCAGCGTACGGGACAGGGGGCCGAAGGGTGAAGCTTTCTTT
TRBV27	TRBJ1-4	TRBD1	-	CASSNRTGTSTNEKLFF	TGTGCCAGCAGTAACAGGACAGGGACGTCAACTAATGAAAAACTGTTTTTT
TRBV9	TRBJ2-1	TRBD2	-	CASSVEGLAGYNEQFF	TGTGCCAGCAGCGTAGAAGGACTAGCGGGTTACAATGAGCAGTTCTTC
TRBV11-3	TRBJ2-3	-	few	CASSLGPGGSPTDTQYF	TGTGCCAGCAGCTTAGGCCCTGGGGGGTCCCCCACAGATACGCAGTATTTT
TRBV6-5	TRBJ1-5	-	-	CASSTDREPQHF	TGTGCCAGCAGTACAGACCGAGAGCCCCAGCATTTT
TRBV9	TRBJ2-5	TRBD2	-	CASSTGGGGGATETQYF	TGTGCCAGCAGCACTGGGGGCGGCGGGGGGGCAACCGAGACCCAGTACTTC
TRBV5-1	TRBJ1-2	-	-	CASSLAGGANYGYTF	TGCGCCAGCAGCTTGGCCGGAGGGGCTAACTATGGCTACACCTTC
TRBV28	TRBJ2-1	-	-	CASSFGARTYNEQFF	TGTGCCAGCAGTTTTGGGGCCAGGACCTACAATGAGCAGTTCTTC
TRBV7-3	TRBJ2-3	-	-	CASSLWGADTQYF	TGTGCCAGCAGCTTATGGGGCGCGGATACGCAGTATTTT
TRBV5-1	TRBJ1-4	-	-	CASSFSATNEKLFF	TGCGCCAGCAGCTTCAGCGCAACTAATGAAAAACTGTTTTTT
TRBV7-9	TRBJ2-7	TRBD2	-	CASRGGDYEQYF	TGTGCCAGCAGGGGGGGGGACTACGAGCAGTACTTC
TRBV6-5	TRBJ1-2	-	-	CASTGHTGANYGYTF	TGTGCCAGCACGGGACACACTGGGGCTAACTATGGCTACACCTTC
TRBV2	TRBJ2-7	TRBD1	-	CASSRQGKYEQYF	TGTGCCAGCAGCCGACAGGGGAAGTACGAGCAGTACTTC
TRBV2	TRBJ1-5	-	-	CASSELLGAQPQHF	TGTGCCAGCAGTGAGTTGTTAGGGGCCCAGCCCCAGCATTTT
TRBV11-2	TRBJ2-7	-	once	CASSFQLSDEQYF	TGTGCCAGCAGCTTTCAACTATCCGACGAGCAGTACTTC
TRBV29-1	TRBJ2-2	TRBD1	-	CSVLLGDSNTGELFF	TGCAGCGTTCTCCTTGGGGACAGCAACACCGGGGAGCTGTTTTTT
TRBV2	TRBJ1-4	-	medium-sized	CASSEARELFF	TGTGCCAGCAGTGAAGCCCGGGAACTGTTTTTT
TRBV30	TRBJ1-1	-	-	CAWSGHRQGAEAFF	TGTGCCTGGAGTGGGCACAGGCAGGGCGCTGAAGCTTTCTTT
TRBV28	TRBJ2-4	TRBD1	-	CASSAQGMQNIQYF	TGTGCCAGCAGCGCACAGGGGATGCAAAACATTCAGTACTTC
TRBV5-1	TRBJ2-7	-	-	CASSLGGGGYEQYF	TGCGCCAGCAGCTTGGGGGGAGGGGGCTACGAGCAGTACTTC
TRBV28	TRBJ2-3	-	-	CASSRGGTQKYTDTQYF	TGTGCCAGCAGTCGAGGCGGGACTCAGAAGTACACAGATACGCAGTATTTT
TRBV18	TRBJ2-5	-	-	CASSPLSRGETQYF	TGTGCCAGCTCACCTCTTTCTAGGGGGGAGACCCAGTACTTC
TRBV28	TRBJ1-5	-	-	CASSIGRGNQPQHF	TGTGCCAGCAGCATCGGACGGGGAAATCAGCCCCAGCATTTT
TRBV6-5	TRBJ2-2	-	-	CASSYARGTGELFF	TGTGCCAGCAGTTACGCAAGGGGAACCGGGGAGCTGTTTTTT
TRBV30	TRBJ2-5	TRBD2	-	CAWGSSGIGETQYF	TGTGCCTGGGGATCTAGCGGGATCGGGGAGACCCAGTACTTC